This T cell receptor (beta chain) came from a study of control samples from healthy donors and cancer patients. Germline loops: CDR1 MNHEY, CDR2 SVGAGI. V was pared by 7 bases and J by 4 bases, with 5 bases of the junction left unmatched. This CDR3 spans 14 amino acids. Assay: immunoSEQ multiplex PCR; the TCRdb copy retains only in-frame clones and omits some. The sample lists about 30,000 clones, 90% to 95% occurring once. Sequencing was carried out using PBMCs. V and J are TRBV6-5 and TRBJ1-5; 9 bases agree with TRBD1. This sequence was found in a man aged 45 to 65 with lung cancer. CDR3: CASTTGGLNQPQHF. The CDR3 DNA reads TGTGCCAGCACGACAGGGGGTTTGAATCAGCCCCAGCATTTT.